A single sample gave rise to the 4 T cell receptor beta chains below, sequenced in a study of high-grade serous ovarian cancer treatment subgroups. Profiling relied on immunoSEQ multiplex PCR, and the TCRdb table lists in-frame clones only, not all of them. Of 2,000 to 2,500 clones listed, about 75% were seen once; the top ten hold 7% to 9%. Tumor tissue was taken before any definitive surgery or chemotherapy was given. Sample: tumor tissue. The receptors come from a human donor with high-grade serous ovarian cancer.

This clone has a single count. The genes are TRBV2 and TRBJ1-5, with D tentatively TRBD1 (6 bases). The germline V gene has CDR1 SNHLY and CDR2 FYNNEI. Trimming shortened V by 2 bases and J by 1 base, and 18 bases separated the two germline ends. This CDR3 is built from 18 residues. The CDR3 region is CASSETVVTGSSNQPQHF. CDR3 DNA sequence: TGTGCCAGCAGTGAAACCGTGGTGACAGGCTCAAGCAATCAGCCCCAGCATTTT. The variable domain in full, completed from reference TRBV2 and TRBJ1-5, reads EPEVTQTPSHQVTQMGQEVILRCVPISNHLYFYWYRQILGQKVEFLVSFYNNEISEKSEIFDDQFSVERPDGSNFTLKIRSTKLEDSAMYFCASSETVVTGSSNQPQHFGDGTRLSIL.

V and J are TRBV5-1 and TRBJ1-2; D call uncertain. There are 13 residues in the CDR3. Germline V CDR1 and CDR2: SGHRS, YFSETQ. With 0 bases removed from V and 5 bases from J, the gap between germline ends came to 8 bases. The CDR3 nucleotides are TGCGCCAGCAGCTTGGTTGGGCAGTATGGCTACACCTTC. It specifies CASSLVGQYGYTF.

The chain joins TRBV19 to TRBJ2-1; 10 nucleotides match TRBD2. The CDR3 is made up of 15 amino acids. V was pared by 6 bases and J by 3 bases, with 5 bases of the junction left unmatched. CDR1 and CDR2 (germline): LNHDA, SQIVND (reference sequence). In DNA, the CDR3 is TGTGCCAGTAGACGCGGACTAGCGGACTACAATGAGCAGTTCTTC. This gives the protein CASRRGLADYNEQFF.

This clone occurred a few times. V is TRBV4-2 and J is TRBJ1-2, with D uncertain. Trimming removed 0 bases from V and 0 bases from J, with 11 bases in between. The CDR3 spans 16 residues. Germline V gene lookup returns CDR1 LGHNA and CDR2 YNFKEQ. CDR3 protein: CASSQDLIGSNYGYTF. CDR3 sequence (DNA): TGTGCCAGCAGCCAAGATCTCATCGGATCTAACTATGGCTACACCTTC.